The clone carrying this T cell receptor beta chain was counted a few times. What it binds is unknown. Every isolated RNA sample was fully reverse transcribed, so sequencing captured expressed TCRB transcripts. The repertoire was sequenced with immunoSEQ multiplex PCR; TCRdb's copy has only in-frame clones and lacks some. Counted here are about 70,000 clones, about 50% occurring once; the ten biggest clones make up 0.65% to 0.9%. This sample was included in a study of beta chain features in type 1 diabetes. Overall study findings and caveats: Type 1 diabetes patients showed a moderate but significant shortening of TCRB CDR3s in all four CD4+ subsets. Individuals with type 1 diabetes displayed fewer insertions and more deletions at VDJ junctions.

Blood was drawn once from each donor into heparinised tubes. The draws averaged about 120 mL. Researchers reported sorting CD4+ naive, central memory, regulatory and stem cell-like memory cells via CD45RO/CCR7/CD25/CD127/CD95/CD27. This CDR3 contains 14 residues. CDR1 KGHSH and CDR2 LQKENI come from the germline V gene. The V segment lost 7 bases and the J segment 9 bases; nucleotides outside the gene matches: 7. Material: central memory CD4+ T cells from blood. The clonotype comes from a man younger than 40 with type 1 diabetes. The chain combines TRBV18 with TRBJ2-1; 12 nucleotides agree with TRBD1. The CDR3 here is CASFGTGGTSEQFF. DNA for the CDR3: TGTGCCAGCTTCGGGACAGGGGGCACGAGTGAGCAGTTCTTC.